This is a list of T cell receptor beta chains from one sample in a study of T cell repertoires in cytomegalovirus infection. TCRdb re-derived calls from the reads in MiXCR, one entry per CDR3 protein. Of 150,000 to 190,000 distinct CDR3 sequences listed, about 20% are singletons. Material: PBMCs. These receptors came from a human donor in good health (CMV status not recorded). Some clones in this sample may be carry-over from other donors' samples. Both conserved end residues are part of each CDR3. The order of the fields is V gene, CDR3 length, J gene, clone size, CDR3 protein. Rows may omit the clone size; those that give it use once, few, many or a size class.

>TRBV4-2|17|TRBJ2-6|.
CASSQDLVNSGANVLTF
>TRBV20-1|13|TRBJ2-5|many
CSAHRGLSETQYF
>TRBV19|15|TRBJ1-5|.
CASTEDRGVNQPQHF
>TRBV6-1|14|TRBJ2-1|.
CASSGSTGVNEQFF
>TRBV19|15|TRBJ2-1|.
CASTSTERKRYEQFF
>TRBV5-1|15|TRBJ1-1|.
CASRPPDRSLTEAFF
>TRBV12-3/TRBV12-4|12|TRBJ2-5|many
CASSSIQETQYF
>TRBV5-4|14|TRBJ1-1|few
CASSHRIGGTEAFF
>TRBV5-1|13|TRBJ2-1|.
CASSLVASAEQFF
>TRBV7-3|16|TRBJ1-2|.
CASSPRWEGPGYGYTF
>TRBV7-6|13|TRBJ2-5|many
CASSLWGGETQYF
>TRBV19|13|TRBJ2-1|few
CASSRDNGDEQFF
>TRBV7-9|14|TRBJ1-1|many
CASSLALGNTEAFF
>TRBV19|15|TRBJ2-1|few
CASSTSGSTYSEQFF
>TRBV6-5|13|TRBJ2-2|few
CASRRDRAGELFF
>TRBV20-1|15|TRBJ2-5|.
CSAPRGVRAQETQYF
>TRBV6-5|15|TRBJ2-1|few
CASSYAGSSYNEQFF
>TRBV20-1|13|TRBJ2-7|.
CSATSGSSYEQYF
>TRBV12-5|16|TRBJ2-1|.
CASGLPGLISYNEQFF
>TRBV4-3|16|TRBJ2-2|.
CASSQDRGGDTGELFF
>TRBV6-2/TRBV6-3|13|TRBJ1-1|.
CASSLVGLTEAFF
>TRBV28|14|TRBJ2-3|few
CASRGGSGTDTQYF
>TRBV18|13|TRBJ2-4|.
CASSPTGQNIQYF
>TRBV7-3|15|TRBJ2-7|.
CASSARGGASYEQYF
>TRBV19|15|TRBJ2-7|.
CASSMAAAGGHEQYF
>TRBV7-6|15|TRBJ1-5|.
CASSPQGEGKQPQHF